This T cell receptor (beta chain) comes out of a study of blood T cell repertoires in COVID-19. The wider study: COVID-19 samples from acute and convalescent phases originated in the United States, Italy and Spain.

The V gene's germline CDR1 is WNHNN and CDR2 SYGVQD (reference sequence). The CDR3 contains 13 residues. Trimming took 6 bases from V and 3 from J, leaving 11 bases between them. Clones were read by immunoSEQ multiplex PCR, and TCRdb kept only the in-frame ones, dropping some. This table holds about 370,000 clones, roughly nine tenths found once. The clonotype was recovered from a young woman with COVID-19, enrolled during active disease. The chain is built from TRBV10-1 and TRBJ2-5; tentative D call: TRBD2 (6 bases). The specimen sequenced was peripheral blood. In DNA, the CDR3 is TGCGCCAGCAGCTCAGGAGGGAAAGAGACCCAGTACTTC. It encodes CASSSGGKETQYF.